The next 5 T cell receptor beta chains were all read from a single sample in a study of blood T cell repertoires in COVID-19. Measured with immunoSEQ multiplex PCR; TCRdb has only the in-frame clones, and not every one. There are 30,000 to 50,000 clones in the sample; approximately 85% occur only once, and nearly 10% lies in the top ten. Sequencing input: peripheral blood. These receptors were obtained from a human donor in a cohort sampled during active COVID-19.

This chain connects TRBV10-3 to TRBJ2-2; D not certain. The CDR3 runs to 11 residues. Germline lookup yields CDR1 ENHRY and CDR2 SYGVKD. Trimming shortened V by 10 bases and J by 4 bases, and 7 bases separated the two germline ends. CDR3 in amino acids: CARSSTGELFF. The CDR3 region has the DNA TGTGCCAGATCTAGCACCGGGGAGCTGTTTTTT.

The V gene is TRBV10-3, the J gene TRBJ2-1, with TRBD1 as a possible D gene (6 bases). The germline V gene encodes CDR1 ENHRY and CDR2 SYGVKD. The CDR3 loop spans 16 amino acids. The V and J ends lost 6 bases and 0 bases respectively, with 15 bases between them. CDR3 in amino acids: CAISASQGSSYNEQFF. The CDR3 region has the DNA TGTGCCATCAGCGCTTCCCAGGGGAGCTCCTACAATGAGCAGTTCTTC.

This chain connects TRBV15 to TRBJ2-7, with 12 bases lining up with TRBD2. This CDR3 is 16 amino acids long. Germline V gene lookup returns CDR1 LNHNV and CDR2 YYDKDF (reference sequence). Losses at the gene ends were 0 bases for V and 3 bases for J; bases not matched to a gene: 3. The DNA of the CDR3 is TGTGCCACCAGCAGAGATCCGACTAGCGGGAGCTACGAGCAGTACTTC. This codes for CATSRDPTSGSYEQYF.

V usage is TRBV19 and J usage is TRBJ1-1; maybe TRBD1 (5 bases). The CDR3 loop spans 14 amino acids. CDR1 and CDR2 (germline): LNHDA, SQIVND (reference sequence). Trimming cost V 7 bases and J 8 bases, with 20 bases left between them. CDR3 nucleotides: TGTGCCAGTACCACCGGGGCGGGGCCGGCGGAAGCTTTCTTT. Protein product: CASTTGAGPAEAFF.

The J gene is TRBJ1-2, the V gene TRBV30; TRBD1 aligns across 8 bases. The CDR3 runs 14 residues. Trimming took 7 bases from V and 2 from J; bases not matched to a gene: 9. The V gene's germline CDR1 is GTSNPN and CDR2 SVGIG (reference sequence). The CDR3 reads CAYLGQGGNYGYTF. CDR3 bases: TGTGCCTATCTCGGACAGGGAGGAAACTATGGCTACACCTTC.